This T cell receptor (beta chain) was captured in a study of identical twins. The V end lost 3 bases, the J end lost 2 bases, and 8 bases lay between the germline ends. The germline V gene encodes CDR1 ENHRY and CDR2 SYGVKD. The length of the CDR3 is 13 residues. This clonotype was detected only a few times. The antigen remains undetermined. General study findings and limits: Alpha sequences out of frame and shared by twins had excess low generation probability.

A universal primer site was incorporated via template switching, and the cDNA contained unique molecular identifiers. TCRdb called the 5' RACE reads again in MiXCR, with one record for every CDR3 protein. Found here are 500,000 to 700,000 distinct CDR3 sequences, under 8.5% of them singletons; the top ten hold about 1.6%. These data were also filed under a second study, of yellow fever vaccine responses in identical twins.

The sequenced sample was PBMCs. The TCR comes from a woman aged 18-35 years in good health. The J gene is TRBJ2-7, the V gene TRBV10-3, with D unclear. The CDR3 region is CAISDPAAYEQYF. In DNA form, the CDR3 reads TGTGCCATCAGTGATCCGGCGGCCTACGAGCAGTACTTC.